This TCR beta chain was sequenced during a study of CD8 T cells in Susac syndrome. Reverse transcription used about 0.5 to 1 ug RNA and random hexamers. Amplification of TCR beta CDR3 across 54 Vbeta and 13 Jbeta was performed with immunoSEQ multiplex PCR. TCRdb recomputed calls from the immunoSEQ multiplex PCR reads with MiXCR, one row per CDR3 protein. The sample has around 120,000 distinct CDR3 sequences; 85% to 95% are singletons. The CDR3 has 14 residues. V was shortened by 6 bases and J by 8 bases, with 16 bases between the two germline ends. It was treatment-naive patients with stable or active relapsing-remitting disease who made up the multiple sclerosis controls.

Sequenced material: CD4+ T cells from PBMCs. J is TRBJ1-4 and V is TRBV12-3 or TRBV12-4, with a possible D match to TRBD1 (5 bases). This TCR was recovered from a human donor with multiple sclerosis. CDR3 region: CASSSGAPGEKLFF. DNA for the CDR3: TGTGCCAGCAGCTCCGGGGCCCCGGGCGAAAAACTGTTTTTT.